This record concerns one T cell receptor (beta chain) sequence. The data derive from a study of blood T cell repertoires in COVID-19. Study in general: Italy, Spain and the United States were the sources of the convalescent and acute COVID-19 samples.

The repertoire was sequenced with immunoSEQ multiplex PCR; TCRdb's copy has only in-frame clones and lacks some. The sample records approximately 300,000 clones, more than 70% being singletons. Trimming shortened V by 2 bases and J by 2 bases, and 11 bases separated the two germline ends. Germline V gene lookup returns CDR1 SGHTA and CDR2 FQGNSA. This CDR3 spans 15 amino acids. Sequences were obtained from peripheral blood. This receptor was taken from a woman aged 45-65 years with acute or convalescent COVID-19. This chain joins TRBV7-2 and TRBJ2-3; TRBD2 is a possible D gene (5 bases). The CDR3 DNA is TGTGCCAGCAGCTTATTAGCGCACCTCACAGATACGCAGTATTTT. Translation: CASSLLAHLTDTQYF.